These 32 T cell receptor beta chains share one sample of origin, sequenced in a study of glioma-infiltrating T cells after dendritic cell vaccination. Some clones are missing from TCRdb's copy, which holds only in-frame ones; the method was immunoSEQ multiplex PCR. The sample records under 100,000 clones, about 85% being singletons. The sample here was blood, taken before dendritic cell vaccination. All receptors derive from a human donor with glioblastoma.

CDR3 bases: TGTGCCAGCAGTGGGAGCGGGAGGGCCTCTGGCACAGATACGCAGTATTTT. Its protein is CASSGSGRASGTDTQYF. V gene TRBV6-1 combines with J gene TRBJ2-3; 10 bases are a match to TRBD2. Germline CDR1 reads MNHNS; CDR2 reads SASEGT. This CDR3 has 17 residues. The junction had 8 bases not matched to a gene; V was cut back by 4 bases and J by 1 base.

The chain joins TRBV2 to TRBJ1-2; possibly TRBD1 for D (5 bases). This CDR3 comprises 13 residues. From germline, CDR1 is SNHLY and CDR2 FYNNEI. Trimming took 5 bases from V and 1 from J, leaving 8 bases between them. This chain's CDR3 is CASSPDINYGYTF. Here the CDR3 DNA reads TGTGCCAGCAGTCCGGACATTAACTATGGCTACACCTTC.

The CDR3 protein is CASSFLGRRTEAFF. The CDR3 region has the DNA TGTGCCAGCAGCTTCCTGGGGCGGCGCACTGAAGCTTTCTTT. The chain recombines TRBV5-6 with TRBJ1-1, with a weak D call TRBD1 (5 bases). The V gene lost 2 bases and the J gene lost 4 bases, with 12 bases spanning the gap. CDR3 length: 14 residues. The germline gives CDR1 SGHDT, CDR2 YYEEEE.

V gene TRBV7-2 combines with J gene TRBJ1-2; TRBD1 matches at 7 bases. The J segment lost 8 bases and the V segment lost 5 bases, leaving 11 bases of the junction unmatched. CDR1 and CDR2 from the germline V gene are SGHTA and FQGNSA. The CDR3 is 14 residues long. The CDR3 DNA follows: TGTGCCAGCAGCCCCCGGACAGGCGGTGGCGGCTACACCTTC. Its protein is CASSPRTGGGGYTF. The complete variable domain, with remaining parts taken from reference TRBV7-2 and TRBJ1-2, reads GAGVSQSPSNKVTEKGKDVELRCDPISGHTALYWYRQSLGQGLEFLIYFQGNSAPDKSGLPSDRFSAERTGGSVSTLTIQRTQQEDSAVYLCASSPRTGGGGYTFGSGTRLTVV.

Written as DNA, the CDR3 is TGTGCCAGCAGCTCTGACAGGGCGAATACCAACTATGGCTACACCTTC. Its translation: CASSSDRANTNYGYTF. V gene TRBV7-8 combines with J gene TRBJ1-2, with 7 nucleotides matching TRBD1. Germline CDR1 and CDR2: SGHVS and FQNEAQ. With V trimmed by 4 bases and J by 2 bases, 10 bases remained unmatched. The CDR3 has 16 amino acids.

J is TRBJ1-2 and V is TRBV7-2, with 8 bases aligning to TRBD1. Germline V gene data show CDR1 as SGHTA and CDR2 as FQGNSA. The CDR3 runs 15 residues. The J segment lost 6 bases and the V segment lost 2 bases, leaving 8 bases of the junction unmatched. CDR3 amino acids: CASSLYGTGRDGYTF. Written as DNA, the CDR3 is TGTGCCAGCAGCTTATACGGGACAGGTCGGGATGGCTACACCTTC.

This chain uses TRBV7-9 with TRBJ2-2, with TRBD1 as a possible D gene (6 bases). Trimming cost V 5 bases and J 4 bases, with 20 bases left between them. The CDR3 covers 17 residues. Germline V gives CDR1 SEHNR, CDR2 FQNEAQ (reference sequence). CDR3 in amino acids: CASSPSLFQGSTGELFF. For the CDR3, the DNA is TGTGCCAGCAGCCCTAGTCTGTTCCAGGGGAGCACCGGGGAGCTGTTTTTT.

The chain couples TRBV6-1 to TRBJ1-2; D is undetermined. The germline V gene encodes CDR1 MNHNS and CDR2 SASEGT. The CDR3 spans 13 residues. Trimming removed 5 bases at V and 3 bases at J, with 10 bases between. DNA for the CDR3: TGTGCCAGCAGTCTGGGTGAGGACTATGGCTACACCTTC. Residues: CASSLGEDYGYTF.

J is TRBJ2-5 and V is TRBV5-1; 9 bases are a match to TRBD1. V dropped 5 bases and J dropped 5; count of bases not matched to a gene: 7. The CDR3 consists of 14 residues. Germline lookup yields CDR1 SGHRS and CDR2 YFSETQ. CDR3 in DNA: TGCGCCAGCAGTTTAGGACAGGGGTACGAGACCCAGTACTTC. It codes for CASSLGQGYETQYF.

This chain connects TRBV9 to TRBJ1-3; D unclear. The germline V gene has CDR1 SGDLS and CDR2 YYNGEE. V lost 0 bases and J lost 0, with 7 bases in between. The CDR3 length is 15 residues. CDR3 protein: CASSVGAGSGNTIYF. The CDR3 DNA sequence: TGTGCCAGCAGCGTAGGAGCCGGCTCTGGAAACACCATATATTTT.

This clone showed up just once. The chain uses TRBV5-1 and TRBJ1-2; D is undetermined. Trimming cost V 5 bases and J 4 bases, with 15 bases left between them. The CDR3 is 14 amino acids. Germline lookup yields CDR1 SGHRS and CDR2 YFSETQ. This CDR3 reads CASRTESTIYGYTF. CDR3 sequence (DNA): TGCGCCAGCAGAACAGAGTCAACGATCTATGGCTACACCTTC. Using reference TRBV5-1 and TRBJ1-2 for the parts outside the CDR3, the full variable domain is KAGVTQTPRYLIKTRGQQVTLSCSPISGHRSVSWYQQTPGQGLQFLFEYFSETQRNKGNFPGRFSGRQFSNSRSEMNVSTLELGDSALYLCASRTESTIYGYTFGSGTRLTVV.

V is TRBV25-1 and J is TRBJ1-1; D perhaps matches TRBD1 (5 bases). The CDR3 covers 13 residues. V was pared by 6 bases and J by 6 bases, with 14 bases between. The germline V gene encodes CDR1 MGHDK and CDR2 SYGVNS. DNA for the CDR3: TGTGCCAGCAGGGGGCAGGGTATGGCTGAAGCTTTCTTT. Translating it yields CASRGQGMAEAFF.

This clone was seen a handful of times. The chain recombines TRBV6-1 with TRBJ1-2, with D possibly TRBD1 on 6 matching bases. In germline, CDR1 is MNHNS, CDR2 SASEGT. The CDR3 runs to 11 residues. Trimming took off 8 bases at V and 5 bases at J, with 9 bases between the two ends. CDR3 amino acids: CASGQGYGYTF. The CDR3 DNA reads TGTGCCAGCGGGCAGGGGTATGGCTACACCTTC.

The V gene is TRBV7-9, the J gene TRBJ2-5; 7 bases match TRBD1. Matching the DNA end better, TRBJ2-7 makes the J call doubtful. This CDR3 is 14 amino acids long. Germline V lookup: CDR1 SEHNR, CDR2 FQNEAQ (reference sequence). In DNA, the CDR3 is TGTGCCAGCAGCTCCGACAGGGTCTGGTACGAGCAGTACTTC. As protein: CASSSDRVWYEQYF.

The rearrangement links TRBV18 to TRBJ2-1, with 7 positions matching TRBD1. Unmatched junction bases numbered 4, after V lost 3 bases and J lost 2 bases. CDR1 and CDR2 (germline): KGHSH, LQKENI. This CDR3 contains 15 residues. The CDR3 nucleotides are TGTGCCAGCTCACCTAGACAGGGTGCCTACAATGAGCAGTTCTTC. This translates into CASSPRQGAYNEQFF.

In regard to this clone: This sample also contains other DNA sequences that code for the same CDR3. CDR3 coding DNA: TGTGCCAGCTCTCCCAGGGAGACCCAGTACTTC. Amino acids: CASSPRETQYF. The rearrangement uses TRBV18 and TRBJ2-5; D unclear. Trimming shortened V by 6 bases and J by 5 bases, and 7 bases separated the two germline ends. The germline gives CDR1 KGHSH, CDR2 LQKENI. The CDR3 is 11 residues long.

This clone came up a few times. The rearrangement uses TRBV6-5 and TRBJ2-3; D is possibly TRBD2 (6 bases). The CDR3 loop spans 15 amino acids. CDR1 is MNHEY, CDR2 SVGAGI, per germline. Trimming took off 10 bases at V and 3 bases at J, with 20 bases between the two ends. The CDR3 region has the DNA TGTGCCACACGGGACCCCGGGGGTCGGACAGATACGCAGTATTTT. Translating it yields CATRDPGGRTDTQYF.

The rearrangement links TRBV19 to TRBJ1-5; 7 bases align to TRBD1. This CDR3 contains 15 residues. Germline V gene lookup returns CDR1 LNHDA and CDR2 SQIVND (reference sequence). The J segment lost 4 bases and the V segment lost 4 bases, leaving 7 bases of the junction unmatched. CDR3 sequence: CASSTYRGGNQPQHF. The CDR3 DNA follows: TGTGCCAGTAGTACGTACAGGGGTGGTAATCAGCCCCAGCATTTT.

DNA for the CDR3: TGCAGCGTTGAAGGGGTCAGGGACAGGGGGCTTGAGCAGTACTTC. This encodes CSVEGVRDRGLEQYF. The chain carries TRBV29-1 and TRBJ2-7; 12 bases are a match to TRBD1. V lost 1 base to trimming and J lost 7 bases; unmatched junction nucleotides: 8. The CDR3 is 15 residues long. CDR1 SQVTM and CDR2 ANQGSEA come from the germline V gene.

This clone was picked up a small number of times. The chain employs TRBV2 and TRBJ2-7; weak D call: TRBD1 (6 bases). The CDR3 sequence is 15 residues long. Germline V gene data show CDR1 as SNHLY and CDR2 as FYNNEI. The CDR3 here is CGGGRGRTPNYEQYF. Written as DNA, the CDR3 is TGTGGAGGGGGTAGAGGGCGGACCCCTAACTACGAGCAGTACTTC.

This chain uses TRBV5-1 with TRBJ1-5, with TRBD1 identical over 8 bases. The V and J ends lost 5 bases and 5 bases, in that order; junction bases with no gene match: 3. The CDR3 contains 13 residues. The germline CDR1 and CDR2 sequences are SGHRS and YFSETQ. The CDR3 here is CASRPDRDQPQHF. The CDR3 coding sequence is TGCGCCAGCAGGCCGGACAGGGATCAGCCCCAGCATTTT. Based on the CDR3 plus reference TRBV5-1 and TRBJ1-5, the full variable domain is KAGVTQTPRYLIKTRGQQVTLSCSPISGHRSVSWYQQTPGQGLQFLFEYFSETQRNKGNFPGRFSGRQFSNSRSEMNVSTLELGDSALYLCASRPDRDQPQHFGDGTRLSIL.

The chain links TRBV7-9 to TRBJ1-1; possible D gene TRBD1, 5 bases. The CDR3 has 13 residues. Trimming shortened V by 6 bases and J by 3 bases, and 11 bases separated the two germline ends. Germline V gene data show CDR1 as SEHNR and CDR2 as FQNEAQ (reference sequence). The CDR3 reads CASSLTGYTEAFF. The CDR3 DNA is TGTGCCAGCAGTCTTACAGGATACACTGAAGCTTTCTTT.

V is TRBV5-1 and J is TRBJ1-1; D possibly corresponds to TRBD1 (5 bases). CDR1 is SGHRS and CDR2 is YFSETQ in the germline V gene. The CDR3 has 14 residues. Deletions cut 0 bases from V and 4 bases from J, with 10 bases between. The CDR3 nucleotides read TGCGCCAGCAGCTTGGTTGGGGGGGGCACTGAAGCTTTCTTT. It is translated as CASSLVGGGTEAFF.

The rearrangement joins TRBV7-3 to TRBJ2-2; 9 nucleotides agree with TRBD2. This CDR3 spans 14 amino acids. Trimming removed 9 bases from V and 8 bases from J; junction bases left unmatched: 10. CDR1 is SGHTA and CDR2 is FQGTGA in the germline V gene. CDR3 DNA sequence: TGTGCCAGTCAGGTGGCTAGCGGGACAGGGGAGCTGTTTTTT. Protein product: CASQVASGTGELFF. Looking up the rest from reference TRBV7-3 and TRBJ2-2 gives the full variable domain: GAGVSQTPSNKVTEKGKYVELRCDPISGHTALYWYRQSLGQGPEFLIYFQGTGAADDSGLPNDRFFAVRPEGSVSTLKIQRTERGDSAVYLCASQVASGTGELFFGEGSRLTVL.

The chain's CDR3 is CASSLDEGVQETQYF. The CDR3, as DNA: TGTGCCAGCAGCTTAGATGAGGGAGTACAAGAGACCCAGTACTTC. V gene TRBV11-3 combines with J gene TRBJ2-5; TRBD2 might be the D (5 bases). CDR3 length: 15 residues. The V end was cut by 0 bases, the J end by 2 bases, with 10 bases between. Looked up from germline, CDR1 is SGHNT and CDR2 is YENEEA.

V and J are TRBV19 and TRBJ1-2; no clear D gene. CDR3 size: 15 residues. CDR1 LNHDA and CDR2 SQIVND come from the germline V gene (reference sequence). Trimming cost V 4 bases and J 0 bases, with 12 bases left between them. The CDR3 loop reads CASSKTSNTNYGYTF. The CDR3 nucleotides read TGTGCCAGTAGTAAGACATCTAATACTAACTATGGCTACACCTTC.

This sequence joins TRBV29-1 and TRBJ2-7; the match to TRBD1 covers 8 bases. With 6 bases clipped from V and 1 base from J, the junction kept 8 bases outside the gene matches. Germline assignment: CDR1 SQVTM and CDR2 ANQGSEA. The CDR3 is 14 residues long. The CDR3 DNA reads TGCAGCGTCGCAGGGGGCGAGGTTTCCTACGAGCAGTACTTC. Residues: CSVAGGEVSYEQYF.

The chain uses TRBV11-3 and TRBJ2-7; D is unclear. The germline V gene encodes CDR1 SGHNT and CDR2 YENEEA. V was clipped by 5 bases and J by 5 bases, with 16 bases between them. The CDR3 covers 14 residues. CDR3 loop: CASSPTHARNEQYF. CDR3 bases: TGTGCCAGCAGCCCTACCCACGCCAGGAACGAGCAGTACTTC. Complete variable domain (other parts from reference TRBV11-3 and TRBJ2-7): EAGVVQSPRYKIIEKKQPVAFWCNPISGHNTLYWYLQNLGQGPELLIRYENEEAVDDSQLPKDRFSAERLKGVDSTLKIQPAELGDSAVYLCASSPTHARNEQYFGPGTRLTVT.

As DNA, the CDR3 is TGCGCCAGCAGGCCCGGGACAGAGAACACTGAAGCTTTCTTT. Amino acid sequence: CASRPGTENTEAFF. The rearrangement links TRBV5-1 to TRBJ1-1; the match to TRBD1 covers 7 bases. The length of the CDR3 is 14 residues. Germline V gives CDR1 SGHRS, CDR2 YFSETQ. With V trimmed by 5 bases and J by 1 base, 5 bases remained unmatched.

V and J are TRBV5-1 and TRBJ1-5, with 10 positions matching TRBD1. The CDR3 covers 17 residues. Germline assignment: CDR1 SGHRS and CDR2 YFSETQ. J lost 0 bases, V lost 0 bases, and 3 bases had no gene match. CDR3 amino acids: CASSLGTGGGSNQPQHF. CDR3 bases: TGCGCCAGCAGCTTGGGGACAGGGGGGGGTAGCAATCAGCCCCAGCATTTT.

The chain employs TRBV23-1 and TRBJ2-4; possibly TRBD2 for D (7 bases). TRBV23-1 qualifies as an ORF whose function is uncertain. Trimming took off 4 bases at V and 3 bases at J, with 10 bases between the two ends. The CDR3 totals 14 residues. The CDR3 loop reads CASSRGGGKNIQYF. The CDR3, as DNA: TGCGCCAGCAGTCGGGGAGGGGGCAAAAACATTCAGTACTTC.

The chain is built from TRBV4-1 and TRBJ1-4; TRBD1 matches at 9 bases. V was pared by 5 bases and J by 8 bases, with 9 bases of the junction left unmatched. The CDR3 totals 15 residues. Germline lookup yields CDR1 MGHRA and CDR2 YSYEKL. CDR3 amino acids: CASSSRQGVGEKLFF. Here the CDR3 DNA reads TGCGCCAGCAGCTCCCGACAGGGGGTGGGCGAAAAACTGTTTTTT.